The 2 T cell receptor beta chains below were found in one sample sequenced in a study of shared clonotypes between healthy human individuals. Repertoires were generated with immunoSEQ multiplex PCR, while TCRdb's copy carries only in-frame clones and drops some. The table records approximately 2,300,000 clones, 85% to 95% of them present only once. Sequences were obtained from naive CD4+ T cells from PBMCs. As to subset: CD45RA+ positively selected. The receptors stem from a man aged 18 to 30 in good health. Some clones in this sample may be carry-over from other donors' samples.

The V call is TRBV9, the J call TRBJ2-7; D remains ambiguous. This CDR3 has 15 amino acids. V dropped 3 bases and J dropped 0 bases, with 13 bases sitting between them. Germline values: CDR1 SGDLS, CDR2 YYNGEE. Written as DNA, the CDR3 is TGTGCCAGCAGCGACAAGCCGTATAGCTCCTACGAGCAGTACTTC. Amino acids: CASSDKPYSSYEQYF.

The chain has TRBV5-1 and TRBJ2-3; 8 bases map to TRBD1. Germline V CDR1 and CDR2: SGHRS, YFSETQ. The CDR3 extends over 15 amino acids. Trimming took 4 bases from V and 2 from J; bases not matched to a gene: 6. CDR3 DNA sequence: TGCGCCAGCAGCACGGGACAGGCATACACAGATACGCAGTATTTT. Its protein is CASSTGQAYTDTQYF.